This passage covers 15 T cell receptor beta chains from one sample sequenced in a study of T cells in Graves' hyperthyroidism and ophthalmopathy. RNA transcripts served as the template for amplifying TCR beta CDR3 regions. The HTBI set primed first-round TCR CDR3 RT-PCR. One entry per CDR3 protein, called by TCRdb with MiXCR from the multiplex PCR reads. The sample holds approximately 740,000 distinct CDR3 sequences, 14% seen once. The sequencing sample was made of blood. The receptor source for this set is a young woman with Graves' hyperthyroidism.

This clonotype was counted a few times. The chain couples TRBV15 to TRBJ2-3; a weak D match, TRBD2 (6 bases). There are 17 residues in the CDR3. CDR1 is LNHNV and CDR2 is YYDKDF in the germline V gene (reference sequence). The V end was cut by 4 bases, the J end by 0 bases, with 17 bases between. This CDR3 is CATSKGPRLGSTDTQYF. In DNA, the CDR3 is TGTGCCACCAGCAAAGGTCCTCGACTAGGAAGCACAGATACGCAGTATTTT. The entire variable domain, with the rest obtained from reference TRBV15 and TRBJ2-3, is as follows: DAMVIQNPRYQVTQFGKPVTLSCSQTLNHNVMYWYQQKSSQAPKLLFHYYDKDFNNEADTPDNFQSRRPNTSFCFLDIRSPGLGDTAMYLCATSKGPRLGSTDTQYFGPGTRLTVL.

DNA of the CDR3: TGTGCCAGCAGCTCGAGGACAGGGGGCGATGGCTACACCTTC. It translates to CASSSRTGGDGYTF. The rearrangement links TRBV11-3 to TRBJ1-2; 11 nucleotides match TRBD1. The CDR3 loop spans 14 amino acids. Germline loops: CDR1 SGHNT, CDR2 YENEEA. V shed 4 bases, J shed 6 bases, and the junction held 4 bases outside the gene matches.

This clonotype appeared many times. The chain employs TRBV3-1 and TRBJ2-1; D may be TRBD1 or TRBD2 (5 bases each). CDR3 length: 16 residues. Germline V gene sequence: CDR1 LGHDT, CDR2 YNNKEL (reference sequence). With 7 bases removed from V and 0 bases from J, the gap between germline ends came to 16 bases. The CDR3, as DNA: TGTGCCAGCAATTCGGGACCTCACTCCTCCTACAATGAGCAGTTCTTC. This gives the protein CASNSGPHSSYNEQFF.

The chain combines TRBV7-2 with TRBJ1-6; a weak D match, TRBD1 (5 bases). The CDR3 contains 13 residues. V gave up 6 bases and J gave up 10 bases, with 13 bases separating them. Germline V gives CDR1 SGHTA, CDR2 FQGNSA. CDR3 in amino acids: CASRLGSGSPLHF. In DNA form, the CDR3 reads TGTGCCAGCAGGTTGGGGTCAGGGTCACCCCTCCACTTT.

The rearrangement uses TRBV11-3 and TRBJ2-2; either TRBD1 or TRBD2 may fit D (6 bases each). CDR3 length equals 17 residues. The V end lost 5 bases, the J end lost 7 bases, and 23 bases lay between the germline ends. The germline V gene has CDR1 SGHNT and CDR2 YENEEA. The CDR3: CASSPGRGRGYSGELFF. The CDR3 DNA sequence: TGTGCCAGCAGCCCCGGGCGGGGCAGGGGATATAGCGGGGAGCTGTTTTTT.

This clonotype was recorded many times. V is TRBV12-3 or TRBV12-4 and J is TRBJ2-1, with 13 bases identical to TRBD2. This CDR3 region has 18 residues. V was pared by 10 bases and J by 0 bases, with 12 bases of the junction left unmatched. CDR3 DNA sequence: TGTGCCATCGGAGGTGGACTAGCGGGAGATCGCTCCTACAATGAGCAGTTCTTC. Protein sequence: CAIGGGLAGDRSYNEQFF.

The chain couples TRBV4-3 to TRBJ1-5; the D is unclear. The germline V and J ends were trimmed by 0 bases and 0 bases, with 6 bases remaining between them. Germline assignment: CDR1 LGHNA and CDR2 YSLEER. This CDR3 spans 15 amino acids. The CDR3 is CASSQEINSNQPQHF. The CDR3 region has the DNA TGCGCCAGCAGCCAAGAAATTAATAGCAATCAGCCCCAGCATTTT.

This clonotype was detected many times. The rearrangement uses TRBV7-2 and TRBJ1-2, with TRBD1 matching over 7 bases. J was trimmed by 2 bases and V by 4 bases; bases with no gene match: 7. CDR3 size: 15 residues. Germline CDR1 reads SGHTA; CDR2 reads FQGNSA. CDR3 DNA sequence: TGTGCCAGCAGCTCATTCCCGACAGGGAACTATGGCTACACCTTC. It specifies CASSSFPTGNYGYTF.

This chain joins TRBV12-3 or TRBV12-4 and TRBJ1-2; D gene unclear. The ends were cut back, 4 bases at V and 5 bases at J, with 17 bases in the middle. The CDR3 is made up of 15 amino acids. For the CDR3, the DNA is TGTGCCAGCAGTTCATCCAGTGTCGCCCCATATGGCTACACCTTC. Amino acids: CASSSSSVAPYGYTF.

This clonotype came up many times. A read error may produce the germline difference seen at one junction end. CDR3 coding DNA: TGTGCCAGCAGTACAGGGTTGAACACTGAAGCTTTCTTT. Its protein is CASSTGLNTEAFF. This chain connects TRBV19 to TRBJ1-1, with a weak D call TRBD1 (6 bases). In germline, CDR1 is LNHDA, CDR2 SQIVND (reference sequence). CDR3 length equals 13 residues. Full variable domain (missing parts from reference TRBV19 and TRBJ1-1): DGGITQSPKYLFRKEGQNVTLSCEQNLNHDAMYWYRQDPGQGLRLIYYSQIVNDFQKGDIAEGYSVSREKKESFPLTVTSAQKNPTAFYLCASSTGLNTEAFFGQGTRLTVV.

The chain carries TRBV10-3 and TRBJ1-2, with 8 nucleotides matching TRBD1. Germline V lookup: CDR1 ENHRY, CDR2 SYGVKD. Losses at the gene ends were 6 bases for V and 8 bases for J; bases not matched to a gene: 8. CDR3 length equals 13 residues. This chain's CDR3 is CAIRLGQGGGYTF. CDR3 sequence (DNA): TGTGCCATCAGACTTGGACAGGGCGGAGGCTACACCTTC.

This clonotype came up a few times. The chain combines TRBV29-1 with TRBJ1-2; possibly TRBD1 for D (6 bases). CDR1 is SQVTM, CDR2 ANQGSEA, per germline. The CDR3 spans 14 residues. V was cut by 3 bases and J by 1 base, with 12 bases left in between. This CDR3 reads CSVDYRDGNYGYTF. The DNA of the CDR3 is TGCAGCGTTGATTACAGGGACGGTAACTATGGCTACACCTTC.

The sample holds many counts of this clonotype. The chain is built from TRBV4-1 and TRBJ2-2, with 9 bases fitting TRBD1. The V gene end was trimmed by 5 bases and the J gene end by 4 bases; junction bases not matched to a gene: 5. CDR1 is MGHRA, CDR2 YSYEKL, per germline. The CDR3 runs to 15 residues. CDR3: CASSSGQGITGELFF. In DNA, the CDR3 is TGCGCCAGCAGCTCAGGACAGGGGATCACCGGGGAGCTGTTTTTT.

V usage is TRBV4-3 and J usage is TRBJ1-5; D perhaps matches TRBD1 (6 bases). V lost 0 bases and J 6 bases, leaving 9 bases between the germline ends. Germline V CDR1 and CDR2: LGHNA, YSLEER. The CDR3 sequence is 14 residues long. The CDR3 nucleotides are TGCGCCAGCAGCCAAGATGAGGGGGTTCAGCCCCAGCATTTT. This codes for CASSQDEGVQPQHF.

This clonotype appeared many times. The CDR3 here is CAWRGQGRSYEQYF. In DNA form, the CDR3 reads TGTGCCTGGAGGGGACAGGGGCGCTCCTACGAGCAGTACTTC. The chain employs TRBV30 and TRBJ2-7; 10 nucleotides line up with TRBD1. Trimming at V came to 3 bases and at J to 0 bases, leaving 2 bases not matched to a gene. CDR1 and CDR2 (germline): GTSNPN, SVGIG (reference sequence). The CDR3 contains 14 residues.